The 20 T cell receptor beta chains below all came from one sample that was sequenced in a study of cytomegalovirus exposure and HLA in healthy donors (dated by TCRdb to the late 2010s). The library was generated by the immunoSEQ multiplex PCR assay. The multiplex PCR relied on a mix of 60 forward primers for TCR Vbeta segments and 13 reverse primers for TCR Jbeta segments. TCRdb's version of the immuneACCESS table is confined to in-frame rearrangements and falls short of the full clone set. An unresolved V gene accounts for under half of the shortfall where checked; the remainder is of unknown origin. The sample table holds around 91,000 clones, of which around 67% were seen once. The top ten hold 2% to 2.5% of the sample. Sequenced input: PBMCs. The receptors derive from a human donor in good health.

CDR3 in DNA: TGTGCCAGCAGTCCACAGGGCTATGGAAACACCATATATTTT. This translates into CASSPQGYGNTIYF. V gene TRBV2 combines with J gene TRBJ1-3; maybe TRBD1 (6 bases). Germline V gives CDR1 SNHLY, CDR2 FYNNEI. Trimming pared 5 bases from V and 3 bases from J, leaving 11 bases between. The CDR3 contains 14 residues.

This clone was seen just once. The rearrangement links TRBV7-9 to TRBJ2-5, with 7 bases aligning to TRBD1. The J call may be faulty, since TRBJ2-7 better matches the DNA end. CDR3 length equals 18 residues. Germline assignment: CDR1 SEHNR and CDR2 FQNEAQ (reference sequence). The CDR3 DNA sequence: TGTGCCAGCAGCTGGACGGGGCCTCACAGGGGAGACCCCTACGAGCAGTACTTC. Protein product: CASSWTGPHRGDPYEQYF.

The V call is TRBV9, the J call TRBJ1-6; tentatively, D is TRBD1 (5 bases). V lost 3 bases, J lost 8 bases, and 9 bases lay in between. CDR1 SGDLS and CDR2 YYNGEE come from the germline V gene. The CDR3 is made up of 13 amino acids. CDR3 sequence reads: CASSAQGHSPLHF. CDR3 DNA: TGTGCCAGCAGCGCCCAGGGCCATTCACCCCTCCACTTT.

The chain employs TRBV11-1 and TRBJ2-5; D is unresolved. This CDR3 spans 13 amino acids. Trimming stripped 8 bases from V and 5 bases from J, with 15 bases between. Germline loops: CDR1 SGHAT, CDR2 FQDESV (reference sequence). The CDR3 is CASSRVITETQYF. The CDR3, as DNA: TGTGCCAGCTCACGGGTCATTACTGAGACCCAGTACTTC.

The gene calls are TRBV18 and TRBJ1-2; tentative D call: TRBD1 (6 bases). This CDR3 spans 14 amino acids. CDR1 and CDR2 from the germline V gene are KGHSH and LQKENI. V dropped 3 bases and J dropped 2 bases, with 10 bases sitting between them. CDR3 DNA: TGTGCCAGCTCACCGAGGGGGTCAAACTATGGCTACACCTTC. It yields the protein CASSPRGSNYGYTF.

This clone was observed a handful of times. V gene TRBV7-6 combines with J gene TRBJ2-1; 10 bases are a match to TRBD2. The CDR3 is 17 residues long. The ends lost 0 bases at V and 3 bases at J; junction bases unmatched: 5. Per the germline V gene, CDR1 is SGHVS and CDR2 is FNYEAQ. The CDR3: CASSLAPPSGGYNEQFF. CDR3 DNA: TGTGCCAGCAGCTTAGCGCCGCCTAGCGGGGGCTACAATGAGCAGTTCTTC.

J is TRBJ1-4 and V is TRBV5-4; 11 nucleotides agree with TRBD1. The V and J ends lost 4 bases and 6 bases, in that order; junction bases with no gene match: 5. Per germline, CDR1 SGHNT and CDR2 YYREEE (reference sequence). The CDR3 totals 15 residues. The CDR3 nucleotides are TGTGCCAGCAGCCCACGGGGACAGGGGGATGAAAAACTGTTTTTT. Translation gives CASSPRGQGDEKLFF.

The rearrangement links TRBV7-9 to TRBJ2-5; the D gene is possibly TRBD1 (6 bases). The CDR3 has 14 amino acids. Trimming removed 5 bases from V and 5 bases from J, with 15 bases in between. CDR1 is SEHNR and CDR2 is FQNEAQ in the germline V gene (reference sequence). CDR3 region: CASSPGLQGETQYF. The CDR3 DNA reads TGTGCCAGCAGCCCCGGACTTCAGGGGGAGACCCAGTACTTC.

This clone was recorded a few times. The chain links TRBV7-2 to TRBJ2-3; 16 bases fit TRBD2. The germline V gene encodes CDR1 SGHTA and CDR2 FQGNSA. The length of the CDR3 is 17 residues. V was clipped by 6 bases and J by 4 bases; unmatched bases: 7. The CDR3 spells CASRNPGLAGGADTQYF. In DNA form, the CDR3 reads TGTGCCAGCAGGAATCCGGGACTAGCGGGGGGGGCAGATACGCAGTATTTT.

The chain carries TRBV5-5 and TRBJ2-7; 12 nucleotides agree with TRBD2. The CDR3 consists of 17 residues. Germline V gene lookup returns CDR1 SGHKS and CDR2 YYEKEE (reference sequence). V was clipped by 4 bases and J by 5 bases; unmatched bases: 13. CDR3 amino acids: CASSPRTSGTADDEQYF. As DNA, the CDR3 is TGTGCCAGCAGCCCAAGGACTAGCGGGACCGCGGACGACGAGCAGTACTTC.

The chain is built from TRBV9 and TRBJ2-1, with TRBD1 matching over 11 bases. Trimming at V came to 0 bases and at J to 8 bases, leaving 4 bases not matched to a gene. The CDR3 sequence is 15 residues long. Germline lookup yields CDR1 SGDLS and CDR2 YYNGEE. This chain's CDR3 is CASSVAGQGADEQFF. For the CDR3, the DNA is TGTGCCAGCAGCGTAGCAGGACAGGGGGCGGATGAGCAGTTCTTC. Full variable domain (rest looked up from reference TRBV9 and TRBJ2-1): DSGVTQTPKHLITATGQRVTLRCSPRSGDLSVYWYQQSLDQGLQFLIQYYNGEERAKGNILERFSAQQFPDLHSELNLSSLELGDSALYFCASSVAGQGADEQFFGPGTRLTVL.

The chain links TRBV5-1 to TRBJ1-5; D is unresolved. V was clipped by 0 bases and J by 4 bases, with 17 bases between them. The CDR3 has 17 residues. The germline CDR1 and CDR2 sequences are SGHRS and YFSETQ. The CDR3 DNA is TGCGCCAGCAGCTTGGTTGCGGTGGCCCTTTTTAATCAGCCCCAGCATTTT. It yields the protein CASSLVAVALFNQPQHF.

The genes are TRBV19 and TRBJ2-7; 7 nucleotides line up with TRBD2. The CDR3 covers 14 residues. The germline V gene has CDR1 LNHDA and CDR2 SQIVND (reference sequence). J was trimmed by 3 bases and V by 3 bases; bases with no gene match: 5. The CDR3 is CASSMGGEVYEQYF. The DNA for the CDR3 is TGTGCCAGTAGTATGGGGGGGGAGGTCTACGAGCAGTACTTC.

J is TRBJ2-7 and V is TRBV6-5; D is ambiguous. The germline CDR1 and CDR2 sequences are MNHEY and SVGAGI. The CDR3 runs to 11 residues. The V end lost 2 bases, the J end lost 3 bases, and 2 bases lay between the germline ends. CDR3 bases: TGTGCCAGCAGTTACCTCTACGAGCAGTACTTC. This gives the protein CASSYLYEQYF.

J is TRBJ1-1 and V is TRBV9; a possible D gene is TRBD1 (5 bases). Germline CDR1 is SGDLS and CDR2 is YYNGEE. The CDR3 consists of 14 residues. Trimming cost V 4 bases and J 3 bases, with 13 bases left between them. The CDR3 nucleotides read TGTGCCAGCAGCAAATTCGGGGGTCACACTGAAGCTTTCTTT. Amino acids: CASSKFGGHTEAFF.

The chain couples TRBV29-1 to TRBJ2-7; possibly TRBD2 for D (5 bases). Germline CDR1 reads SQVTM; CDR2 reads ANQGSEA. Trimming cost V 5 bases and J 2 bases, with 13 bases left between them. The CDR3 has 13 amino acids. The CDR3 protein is CSVILPGTYEQYF. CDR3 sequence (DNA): TGCAGCGTTATTTTGCCGGGGACCTACGAGCAGTACTTC.

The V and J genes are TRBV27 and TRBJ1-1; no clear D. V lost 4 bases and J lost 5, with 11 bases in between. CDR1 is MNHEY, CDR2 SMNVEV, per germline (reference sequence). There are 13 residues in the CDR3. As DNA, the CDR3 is TGTGCCAGCAGTTCCACGGGCGGGACTGAAGCTTTCTTT. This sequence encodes CASSSTGGTEAFF.

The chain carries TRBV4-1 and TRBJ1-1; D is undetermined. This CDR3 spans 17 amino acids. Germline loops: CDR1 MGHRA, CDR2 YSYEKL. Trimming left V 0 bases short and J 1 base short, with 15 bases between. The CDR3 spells CASSQERGGLGNTEAFF. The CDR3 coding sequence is TGCGCCAGCAGCCAAGAAAGAGGAGGATTGGGGAACACTGAAGCTTTCTTT.

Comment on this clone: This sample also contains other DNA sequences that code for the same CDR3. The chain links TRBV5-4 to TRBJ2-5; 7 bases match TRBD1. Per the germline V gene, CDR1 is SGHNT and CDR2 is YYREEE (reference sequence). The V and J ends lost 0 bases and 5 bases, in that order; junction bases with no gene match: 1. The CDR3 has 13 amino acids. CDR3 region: CASSLDRGETQYF. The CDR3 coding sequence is TGTGCCAGCAGCTTGGACAGGGGTGAGACCCAGTACTTC.

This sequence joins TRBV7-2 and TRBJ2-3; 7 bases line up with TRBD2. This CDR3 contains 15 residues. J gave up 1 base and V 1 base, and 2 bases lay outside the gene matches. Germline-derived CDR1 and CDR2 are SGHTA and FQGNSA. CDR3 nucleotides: TGTGCCAGCAGCTTAGAAGCGGGGCGCACAGATACGCAGTATTTT. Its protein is CASSLEAGRTDTQYF.